The 21 T cell receptor beta chains below all came from one sample that was sequenced in a study of blood T cells in healthy people across ages. Sample-barcoded 5' priming and a J-beta primer mix drove a second PCR of about 6 to 11 cycles. MiXCR was run by TCRdb on the 5' RACE reads, yielding one entry per CDR3 protein. The sample includes fewer than 800,000 distinct CDR3 sequences, around 48% of them seen just once. Sequenced sample: blood. The receptors derive from an older woman in good health.

This clonotype has only a few counts. V usage is TRBV20-1 and J usage is TRBJ1-4; D is ambiguous. This CDR3 is 13 amino acids long. Per germline, CDR1 DFQATT and CDR2 SNEGSKA (reference sequence). V gave up 1 base and J gave up 7 bases, with 10 bases separating them. CDR3 bases: TGCAGTGCTAGAGGAGGGTATGGTGAAAAACTGTTTTTT. Its protein is CSARGGYGEKLFF.

To note about this clonotype: A read error may account for a junction end that differs from germline. The chain joins TRBV15 to TRBJ2-1; D is possibly TRBD2 (5 bases). The CDR3 totals 18 residues. The V gene's germline CDR1 is LNHNV and CDR2 YYDKDF (reference sequence). The chain's CDR3 is CATGRDAGSLSSYNEQFF. CDR3 nucleotide sequence: TGTGCCACCGGCAGAGATGCGGGCTCCTTGAGCTCCTACAATGAGCAGTTCTTC.

The chain carries TRBV18 and TRBJ2-1; TRBD2 agrees at 13 bases. The J call may be incorrect, as the DNA end agrees better with TRBJ2-7. CDR1 and CDR2 (germline): KGHSH, LQKENI. The CDR3 runs to 19 residues. The CDR3 nucleotides read TGTGCCAGCTCAACTAAACTAGCGGGAGGGCCAGTTTCCTACAATGAGCAGTACTTC. Translation: CASSTKLAGGPVSYNEQYF.

The rearrangement links TRBV29-1 to TRBJ1-2, with 7 bases matching TRBD1. The V gene's germline CDR1 is SQVTM and CDR2 ANQGSEA. The CDR3 has 15 amino acids. V shed 3 bases and J 4 bases; nucleotides not matched to a gene: 11. The CDR3 bases are TGCAGCGTTGATTCCCCGGCAGGGGGTACCTATGGCTACACCTTC. Translated, it gives CSVDSPAGGTYGYTF.

The chain carries TRBV10-3 and TRBJ1-5; no clear D. Germline loops: CDR1 ENHRY, CDR2 SYGVKD. This CDR3 spans 15 amino acids. The V end was cut by 4 bases, the J end by 0 bases, with 10 bases between. CDR3 loop: CAISAATDSNQPQHF. For the CDR3, the DNA is TGTGCCATCAGTGCGGCGACGGATAGCAATCAGCCCCAGCATTTT.

A remark on this clonotype: With a much larger clone just one base away, this may be a read error. The gene calls are TRBV4-2 and TRBJ2-5, with D unclear. Germline lookup yields CDR1 LGHNA and CDR2 YNFKEQ. This CDR3 has 14 residues. V dropped 0 bases and J dropped 4 bases, with 9 bases sitting between them. CDR3 in DNA: TGTGCCAGCAGCCAAGACCCTAAGGGAGAGACCCAGTACTTC. It encodes CASSQDPKGETQYF.

This clonotype has just a few counts. This chain connects TRBV7-2 to TRBJ2-1; 7 positions agree with TRBD1. Germline V gives CDR1 SGHTA, CDR2 FQGNSA. The CDR3 spans 14 residues. V was clipped by 5 bases and J by 4 bases; unmatched bases: 5. The CDR3 bases are TGTGCCAGCAGCCCGACAGGGACGTACAATGAGCAGTTCTTC. The encoded protein is CASSPTGTYNEQFF.

The chain employs TRBV11-3 and TRBJ2-4; D is possibly TRBD1 or TRBD2 (6 bases each). The CDR3 is 19 residues long. Germline CDR1 and CDR2: SGHNT and YENEEA. Trimming removed 3 bases from V and 0 bases from J, with 21 bases in between. DNA for the CDR3: TGTGCCAGCAGCTTTTTGGTAGCGGAAAGGGGGGAAGCCAAAAACATTCAGTACTTC. This sequence encodes CASSFLVAERGEAKNIQYF.

This clonotype appeared a few times. The rearrangement uses TRBV27 and TRBJ2-7; TRBD2 matches 7 bases. Germline CDR1 is MNHEY and CDR2 is SMNVEV (reference sequence). V trimming: 8 bases; J trimming: 6 bases; junction bases outside the gene matches: 10. This CDR3 is 13 amino acids long. CDR3 DNA: TGTGCCAGCTCCTTCCGGGGGAGGGCCGAGCAGTACTTC. Translated: CASSFRGRAEQYF.

The chain carries TRBV6-1 and TRBJ1-6; no firm D call. CDR3 length: 14 residues. The V gene lost 7 bases and the J gene lost 9 bases, with 16 bases spanning the gap. Germline assignment: CDR1 MNHNS and CDR2 SASEGT. The CDR3: CASTMPVSSSPLHF. CDR3 sequence (DNA): TGTGCCAGCACCATGCCCGTCAGTAGTTCACCCCTCCACTTT.

Only a few counts were recorded for this clonotype. The gene calls are TRBV5-1 and TRBJ1-1; D not certain. V was cut by 1 base and J by 2 bases, with 12 bases left in between. The CDR3 loop spans 15 amino acids. The germline CDR1 and CDR2 sequences are SGHRS and YFSETQ. The CDR3 DNA sequence: TGCGCCAGCAGCTTGACGGACGGAGCCAACACTGAAGCTTTCTTT. Protein product: CASSLTDGANTEAFF.

The CDR3 region is CASSPGPQGERAEAFF. The CDR3 coding sequence is TGTGCCAGCTCACCCGGTCCACAGGGGGAAAGGGCTGAAGCTTTCTTT. The chain employs TRBV18 and TRBJ1-1; TRBD1 matches 8 bases. Trimming at V came to 3 bases and at J to 6 bases, leaving 12 bases not matched to a gene. The CDR3 is made up of 16 amino acids. CDR1 and CDR2 from the germline V gene are KGHSH and LQKENI.

The chain has TRBV10-3 and TRBJ1-2; no definite D call. V was cut by 7 bases and J by 4 bases, with 13 bases left in between. Per the germline V gene, CDR1 is ENHRY and CDR2 is SYGVKD. CDR3 size: 13 residues. The DNA for the CDR3 is TGTGCCATCACCGCCCTAGCGCGCTATGGCTACACCTTC. Translation gives CAITALARYGYTF.

The rearrangement links TRBV20-1 to TRBJ2-7; D is unresolved. This CDR3 region has 14 residues. From germline, CDR1 is DFQATT and CDR2 SNEGSKA (reference sequence). Trimming removed 2 bases at V and 5 bases at J, with 16 bases between. CDR3 bases: TGCAGTGCTAGAAGGCAGACTGTGTTCCACGAGCAGTACTTC. It is translated as CSARRQTVFHEQYF.

The chain combines TRBV12-3 or TRBV12-4 with TRBJ2-6; D might be TRBD1 or TRBD2, each matching 5 bases. The CDR3 contains 17 residues. V lost 6 bases and J 2 bases, leaving 17 bases between the germline ends. CDR3: CASRAGTLLTGANVLTF. The CDR3 bases are TGTGCCAGCAGAGCCGGGACGCTCCTAACTGGGGCCAACGTCCTGACTTTC.

This clonotype was found a few times. This chain uses TRBV10-3 with TRBJ2-7; D is perhaps TRBD1 or TRBD2 (5 bases each). Trimming removed 2 bases at V and 6 bases at J, with 11 bases between. CDR1 is ENHRY, CDR2 SYGVKD, per germline. This CDR3 has 13 residues. The DNA of the CDR3 is TGTGCCATCAGTGAGGGGGCAGGGAGCGAGCAGTACTTC. Amino acid sequence: CAISEGAGSEQYF.

The chain uses TRBV20-1 and TRBJ2-7, with D tentatively TRBD1 or TRBD2 (6 bases each). V dropped 1 base and J dropped 4 bases, with 14 bases sitting between them. This CDR3 comprises 14 residues. Germline loops: CDR1 DFQATT, CDR2 SNEGSKA (reference sequence). CDR3 sequence (DNA): TGCAGTGCTAGAGTGGGGGGCCAATTTTACGAGCAGTACTTC. Protein: CSARVGGQFYEQYF.

CDR3 in DNA: TGCGCCAGCAGCCTTCGGGACAGATTTTACAATGAGCAGTTCTTC. Its translation: CASSLRDRFYNEQFF. The gene calls are TRBV5-1 and TRBJ2-1; 7 bases agree with TRBD1. This CDR3 has 15 amino acids. The V gene's germline CDR1 is SGHRS and CDR2 YFSETQ. V trimming: 4 bases; J trimming: 4 bases; junction bases outside the gene matches: 8.

The J gene is TRBJ2-7, the V gene TRBV6-5; D could derive from TRBD1 or TRBD2 (5 bases each). This CDR3 has 16 amino acids. Trimming pared 0 bases from V and 2 bases from J, leaving 14 bases between. CDR1 MNHEY and CDR2 SVGAGI come from the germline V gene. The CDR3 is CASSYSKGTQTYEQYF. CDR3 coding DNA: TGTGCCAGCAGTTACTCGAAAGGGACCCAGACCTACGAGCAGTACTTC.

The chain has TRBV2 and TRBJ2-7; D may correspond to TRBD1 or TRBD2 (7 bases each). The CDR3 runs to 15 residues. Germline CDR1 reads SNHLY; CDR2 reads FYNNEI. Deletions cut 6 bases from V and 3 bases from J, with 18 bases between. The CDR3 bases are TGTGCCAGCAGGGGAGGGGGCGCCGGAAACTACGAGCAGTACTTC. Its translation is CASRGGGAGNYEQYF.

The rearrangement uses TRBV11-2 and TRBJ2-6, with unresolved D. In germline, CDR1 is SGHAT, CDR2 FQNNGV. V gave up 7 bases and J gave up 4 bases, with 8 bases separating them. The CDR3 extends over 13 amino acids. The DNA for the CDR3 is TGTGCCAGCACGATAGCCGGGGCCAACGTCCTGACTTTC. Translating gives CASTIAGANVLTF. Variable domain in full (rest from reference TRBV11-2 and TRBJ2-6): EAGVAQSPRYKIIEKRQSVAFWCNPISGHATLYWYQQILGQGPKLLIQFQNNGVVDDSQLPKDRFSAERLKGVDSTLKIQPAKLEDSAVYLCASTIAGANVLTFGAGSRLTVL.